These 10 T cell receptor beta chains were all obtained from the same sample, sequenced in a study of cytomegalovirus exposure and HLA in healthy donors. Primers included in the PCR were 60 Vbeta and 13 Jbeta primers. The table came from immunoSEQ multiplex PCR; TCRdb's copy has only in-frame clones and leaves some out. The top ten clones hold 3.5% to 4.5% of a sample with about 120,000 clones, 79% of them seen once. The sample comprised PBMCs. These receptors all stem from a man aged 30 to 39 in good health and CMV-seropositive.

V gene TRBV11-3 combines with J gene TRBJ2-7; D remains unclear. Trimming took 5 bases from V and 0 from J, leaving 11 bases between them. The CDR3 loop spans 14 amino acids. From germline, CDR1 is SGHNT and CDR2 YENEEA. CDR3 residues: CASSLVASSYEQYF. As DNA, the CDR3 is TGTGCCAGCAGCCTGGTAGCATCCTCCTACGAGCAGTACTTC.

The V gene is TRBV9, the J gene TRBJ2-1, with D possibly TRBD2 on 7 matching bases. The length of the CDR3 is 16 residues. Germline V gives CDR1 SGDLS, CDR2 YYNGEE. The ends were cut back, 0 bases at V and 0 bases at J, with 10 bases in the middle. CDR3 bases: TGTGCCAGCAGCGTAGCGGGGGGCAGCTCCTACAATGAGCAGTTCTTC. This gives the protein CASSVAGGSSYNEQFF.

The gene calls are TRBV5-1 and TRBJ2-3; TRBD2 aligns across 8 bases. The trim removed 7 bases at V and 2 bases at J, leaving 9 bases unmatched. The CDR3 spans 15 residues. In germline, CDR1 is SGHRS, CDR2 YFSETQ. The CDR3 loop reads CASGVSGEFTDTQYF. The DNA of the CDR3 is TGCGCCAGCGGGGTTAGCGGGGAGTTCACAGATACGCAGTATTTT.

This clone showed up just a few times. The germline gene is not matched at one end of the junction; a read error may be the cause. The chain recombines TRBV7-6 with TRBJ2-6, with TRBD1 as a possible D gene (5 bases). Germline CDR1 reads SGHVS; CDR2 reads FNYEAQ. The CDR3 is 15 residues long. CDR3 DNA: TGTGCCAGCAGCTTACGAGATTCTGGGGCCAACGGCCTGACTTTC. This gives the protein CASSLRDSGANGLTF.

The chain joins TRBV27 to TRBJ2-7; 7 nucleotides line up with TRBD1. Per the germline V gene, CDR1 is MNHEY and CDR2 is SMNVEV (reference sequence). Losses at the gene ends were 4 bases for V and 0 bases for J; bases not matched to a gene: 3. This CDR3 is 14 amino acids long. The CDR3 region is CASSSWDSSYEQYF. The CDR3 DNA is TGTGCCAGCAGTTCATGGGACAGCTCCTACGAGCAGTACTTC.

The V gene is TRBV11-2, the J gene TRBJ2-7; D is unclear. The V gene's germline CDR1 is SGHAT and CDR2 FQNNGV. The V gene lost 0 bases and the J gene lost 4 bases, with 16 bases spanning the gap. This CDR3 comprises 16 residues. CDR3 sequence: CASSLDKTKSSYEQYF. Written as DNA, the CDR3 is TGTGCCAGCAGCTTAGACAAAACTAAAAGCTCGTACGAGCAGTACTTC.

This clone was detected a few times. This chain connects TRBV5-6 to TRBJ2-3; TRBD1 is a possible D gene (6 bases). V was shortened by 4 bases and J by 0 bases, with 15 bases between the two germline ends. Looked up from germline, CDR1 is SGHDT and CDR2 is YYEEEE. The CDR3 consists of 16 residues. As DNA, the CDR3 is TGTGCCAGCAGCGTTACAGGGATTAGAAGCACAGATACGCAGTATTTT. This translates into CASSVTGIRSTDTQYF.

This rearrangement joins TRBV30 to TRBJ1-5; 7 nucleotides line up with TRBD1. The CDR3 sequence is 12 residues long. The V gene end was trimmed by 2 bases and the J gene end by 7 bases; junction bases not matched to a gene: 2. Germline lookup yields CDR1 GTSNPN and CDR2 SVGIG (reference sequence). This CDR3 reads CAWSRQGQPQHF. The CDR3 nucleotides are TGTGCCTGGAGTAGACAGGGACAGCCCCAGCATTTT.

This chain joins TRBV21-1 and TRBJ1-2. TRBV21-1 is deemed a pseudogene. This CDR3 contains 17 residues. CDR3 DNA sequence: TGTGCCAGCAGCAAACGAGGGGCGGGGGGGTCGCTCTATGGCTACACCTTC. This gives the protein CASSKRGAGGSLYGYTF.

The CDR3 loop reads CAWSVGGSGANVLTF. The CDR3 DNA is TGTGCCTGGAGCGTGGGAGGTTCTGGGGCCAACGTCCTGACTTTC. The genes are TRBV30 and TRBJ2-6, with TRBD2 as a possible D gene (6 bases). The V end lost 3 bases, the J end lost 1 base, and 10 bases lay between the germline ends. CDR3 size: 15 residues. CDR1 is GTSNPN, CDR2 SVGIG, per germline (reference sequence).